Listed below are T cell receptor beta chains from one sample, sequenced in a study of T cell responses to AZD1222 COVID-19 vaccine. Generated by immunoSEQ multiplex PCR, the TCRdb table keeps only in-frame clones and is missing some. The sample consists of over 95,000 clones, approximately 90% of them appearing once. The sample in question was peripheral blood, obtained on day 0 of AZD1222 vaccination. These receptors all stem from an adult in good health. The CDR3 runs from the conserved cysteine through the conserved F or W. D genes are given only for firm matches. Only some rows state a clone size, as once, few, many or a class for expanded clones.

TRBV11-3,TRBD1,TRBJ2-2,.,TGTGCCAGTTCCCCGGGACAGGGGAACACCGGGGAGCTGTTTTTT,CASSPGQGNTGELFF
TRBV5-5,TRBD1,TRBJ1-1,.,TGTGCCAGCAGCTTGGCCGGGACAGGGTGGACTGAAGCTTTCTTT,CASSLAGTGWTEAFF
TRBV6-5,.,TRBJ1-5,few,TGTGCCAGCAGTCCCAGAGGCCGACCCCAGCATTTT,CASSPRGRPQHF
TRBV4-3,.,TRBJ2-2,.,TGCGCCAGCAGCCAAGAAGTTAGGACCGGGGAGCTGTTTTTT,CASSQEVRTGELFF
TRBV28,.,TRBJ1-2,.,TGTGCCAGCAGTTTATCCCCACAGCTCTATGGCTACACCTTC,CASSLSPQLYGYTF
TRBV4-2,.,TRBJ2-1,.,TGTGCCAGCAGCCAAGGAGGGGACGACAATGAGCAGTTCTTC,CASSQGGDDNEQFF
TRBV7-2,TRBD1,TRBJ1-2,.,TGTGCCAGCAGCTTAGGGACAGGGGGCCTCTATGGCTACACCTTC,CASSLGTGGLYGYTF
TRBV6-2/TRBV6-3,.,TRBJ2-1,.,TGTGCCAGCAGTTTCAGTCTTCCGCGGAATGAGCAGTTCTTC,CASSFSLPRNEQFF
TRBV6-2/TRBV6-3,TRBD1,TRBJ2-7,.,TGTGCCAGCAGTTTGACAGGGGACAGCTCCTACGAGCAGTACTTC,CASSLTGDSSYEQYF
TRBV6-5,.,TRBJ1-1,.,TGTGCCAGCAGTTCTCGCCTTTCCGGAGCTGAAGCTTTCTTT,CASSSRLSGAEAFF
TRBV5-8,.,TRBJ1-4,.,TGTGCCAGCAGCTTGGAGCCTGCAACTAATGAAAAACTGTTTTTT,CASSLEPATNEKLFF
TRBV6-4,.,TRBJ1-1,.,TGTGCCAGCAGCCCAGGTGTCCTCCAGGGACCTTTGATGAACACTGAAGCTTTCTTT,CASSPGVLQGPLMNTEAFF
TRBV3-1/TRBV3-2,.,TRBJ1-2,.,TGTGCCAGCAGCCAAGGGGGTTCGGGAGGCTACACCTTC,CASSQGGSGGYTF
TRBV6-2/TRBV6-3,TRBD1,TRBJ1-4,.,TGTGCCAGCAGTCCCTCGGGACAGTCAAAGAAACTGTTTTTT,CASSPSGQSKKLFF
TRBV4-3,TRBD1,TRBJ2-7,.,TGCGCCAGCAGCCCGAGGGACAGCTCCTACGAGCAGTACTTC,CASSPRDSSYEQYF
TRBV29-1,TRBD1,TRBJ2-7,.,TGCAGCGTTGCGACAGGGTCTAGCTACGAGCAGTACTTC,CSVATGSSYEQYF
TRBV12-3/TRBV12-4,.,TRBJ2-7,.,TGTGCCAGCAGTTTAAGGGGCGAGCAGTACTTC,CASSLRGEQYF
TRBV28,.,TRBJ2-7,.,TGTGCCAGCAGACAAGTGGACGAGCAGTACTTC,CASRQVDEQYF
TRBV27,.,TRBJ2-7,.,TGTGCCAGTTACTCTACCGGGGCGGGTTCCTACGAGCAGTACTTC,CASYSTGAGSYEQYF
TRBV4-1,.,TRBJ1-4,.,TGCGCCAGCATCGATTCGGGAACTAATGAAAAACTGTTTTTT,CASIDSGTNEKLFF
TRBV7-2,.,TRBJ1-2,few,TGTGCCAGCAGCTTAGAGGGCAGACGTCGCGGCTATGGCTACACCTTC,CASSLEGRRRGYGYTF
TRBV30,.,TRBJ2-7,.,TGTGCCTGGAGTCGGGAAACCTACGAGCAGTACTTC,CAWSRETYEQYF
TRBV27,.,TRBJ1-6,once,TGTGCCAGCAGAACCCAGGGAAACTATAATTCACCCCTCCACTTT,CASRTQGNYNSPLHF
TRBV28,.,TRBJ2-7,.,TGTGCCAGCGGCAGGGACTCCTACGAGCAGTACTTC,CASGRDSYEQYF
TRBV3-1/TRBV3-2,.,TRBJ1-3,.,TGTGCCAGCAGCCAAGTCTCTGGAAACACCATATATTTT,CASSQVSGNTIYF
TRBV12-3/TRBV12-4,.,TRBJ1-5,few,TGTGCCAGCAGTAGGCCGGAGGGACCCCAGCATTTT,CASSRPEGPQHF
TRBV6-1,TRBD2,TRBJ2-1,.,TGTGCCAGCAGTGCGGGACTAGCGGGAAGCTCCTACAATGAGCAGTTCTTC,CASSAGLAGSSYNEQFF
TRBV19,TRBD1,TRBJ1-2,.,TGTGCCAGTAGTATGCCCGGGACAGTCTATGGCTACACCTTC,CASSMPGTVYGYTF
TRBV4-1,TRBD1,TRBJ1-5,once,TGCGCCAGCAGCCAGATTGCATTGGGACAGACAAGTTATAGCAATCAGCCCCAGCATTTT,CASSQIALGQTSYSNQPQHF
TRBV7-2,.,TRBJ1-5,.,TGTGCCAGCAGCTTAACAAGGGGGAGCAATCAGCCCCAGCATTTT,CASSLTRGSNQPQHF
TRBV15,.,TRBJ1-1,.,TGTGCCACCAGCAGAGACCAAGGGGGGAACACTGAAGCTTTCTTT,CATSRDQGGNTEAFF
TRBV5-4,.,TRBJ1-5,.,TGTGCCAGCAGCCAAGGACCGAACAGCAATCAGCCCCAGCATTTT,CASSQGPNSNQPQHF
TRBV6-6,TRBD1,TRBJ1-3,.,TGTGCCAGCAGTCGATTAGGACAGGGTATCAAGCGGAACACCATATATTTT,CASSRLGQGIKRNTIYF
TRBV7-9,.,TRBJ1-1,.,TGTGCCAGCAGCTTAGCGGGGGGGGCTGAAGCTTTCTTT,CASSLAGGAEAFF
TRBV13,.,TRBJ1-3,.,TGTGCCACTTCCTCCGGGATTTCTGGAAACACCATATATTTT,CATSSGISGNTIYF
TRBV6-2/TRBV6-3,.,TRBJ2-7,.,TGTGCCAGCAGTCGAACAGGAACCTACGAGCAGTACTTC,CASSRTGTYEQYF
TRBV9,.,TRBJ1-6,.,TGTGCCAGCAGCGTAGGGCCAGCTTGGGGTTCACCCCTCCACTTT,CASSVGPAWGSPLHF
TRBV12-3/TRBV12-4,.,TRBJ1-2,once,TGTGCCAGCAGTTTAAGGGGAGGGCATGGCTACACCTTC,CASSLRGGHGYTF
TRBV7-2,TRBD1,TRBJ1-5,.,TGTGCCAGCAGCGATTCCGGGACAGGGGGTTTGAATCAGCCCCAGCATTTT,CASSDSGTGGLNQPQHF